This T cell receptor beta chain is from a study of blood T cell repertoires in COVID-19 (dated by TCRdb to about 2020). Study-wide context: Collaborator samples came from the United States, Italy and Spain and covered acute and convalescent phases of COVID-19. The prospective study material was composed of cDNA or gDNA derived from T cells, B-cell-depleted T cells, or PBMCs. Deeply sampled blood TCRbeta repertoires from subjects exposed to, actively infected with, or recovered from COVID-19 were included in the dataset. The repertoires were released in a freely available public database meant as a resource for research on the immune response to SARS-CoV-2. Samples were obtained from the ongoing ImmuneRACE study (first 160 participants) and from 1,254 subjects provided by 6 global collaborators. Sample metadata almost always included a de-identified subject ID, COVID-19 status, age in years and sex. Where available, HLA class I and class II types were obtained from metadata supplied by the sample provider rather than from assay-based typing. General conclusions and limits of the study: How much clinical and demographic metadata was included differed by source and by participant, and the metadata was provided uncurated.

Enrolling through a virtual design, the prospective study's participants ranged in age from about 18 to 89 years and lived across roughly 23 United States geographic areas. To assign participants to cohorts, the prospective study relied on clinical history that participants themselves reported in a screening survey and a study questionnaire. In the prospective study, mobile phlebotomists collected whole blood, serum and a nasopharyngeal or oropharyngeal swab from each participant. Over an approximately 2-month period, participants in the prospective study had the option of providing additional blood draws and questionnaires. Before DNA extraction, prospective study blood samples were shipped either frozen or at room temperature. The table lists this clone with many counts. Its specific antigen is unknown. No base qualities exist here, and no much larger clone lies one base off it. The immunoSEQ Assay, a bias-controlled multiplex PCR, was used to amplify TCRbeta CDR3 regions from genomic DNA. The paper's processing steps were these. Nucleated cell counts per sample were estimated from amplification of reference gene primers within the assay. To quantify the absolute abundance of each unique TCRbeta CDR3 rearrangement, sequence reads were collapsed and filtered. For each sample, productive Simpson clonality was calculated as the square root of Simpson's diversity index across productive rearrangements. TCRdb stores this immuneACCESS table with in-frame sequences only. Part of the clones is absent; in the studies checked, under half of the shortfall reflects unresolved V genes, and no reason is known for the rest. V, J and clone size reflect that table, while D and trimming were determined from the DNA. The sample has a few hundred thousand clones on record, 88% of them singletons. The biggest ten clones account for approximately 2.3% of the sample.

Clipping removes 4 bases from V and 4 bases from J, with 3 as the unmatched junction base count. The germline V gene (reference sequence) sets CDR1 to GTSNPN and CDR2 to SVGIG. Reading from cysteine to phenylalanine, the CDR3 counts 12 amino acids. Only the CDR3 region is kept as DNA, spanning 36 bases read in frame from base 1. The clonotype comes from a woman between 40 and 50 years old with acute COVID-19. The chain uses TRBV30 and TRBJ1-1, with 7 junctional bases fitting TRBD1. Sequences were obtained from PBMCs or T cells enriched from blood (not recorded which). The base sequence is TGTGCCTGGAAACAGGGGACCACTGAAGCTTTCTTT. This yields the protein CAWKQGTTEAFF.